This TCR beta chain stems from a study of CD8 T cells in Susac syndrome. CDR1 is MNHNS, CDR2 SASEGT, per germline. This CDR3 comprises 13 residues. Random hexamers served to reverse transcribe about 0.5 to 1 ug RNA. Amplification of TCR beta CDR3 used immunoSEQ multiplex PCR across 54 Vbeta and 13 Jbeta. TCRdb itself ran the immunoSEQ multiplex PCR reads through MiXCR, one entry per CDR3 protein. The sample lists approximately 130,000 distinct CDR3 sequences; approximately 90% were seen once. This sequence joins TRBV6-1 and TRBJ2-3, with 8 bases fitting TRBD2. Sequences were obtained from CD8+ T cells from PBMCs. This clonotype was sampled from a human donor with multiple sclerosis. The CDR3 here is CAITGGRADTQYF. In nucleotides, the CDR3 is TGTGCTATTACGGGGGGGAGGGCAGATACGCAGTATTTT.